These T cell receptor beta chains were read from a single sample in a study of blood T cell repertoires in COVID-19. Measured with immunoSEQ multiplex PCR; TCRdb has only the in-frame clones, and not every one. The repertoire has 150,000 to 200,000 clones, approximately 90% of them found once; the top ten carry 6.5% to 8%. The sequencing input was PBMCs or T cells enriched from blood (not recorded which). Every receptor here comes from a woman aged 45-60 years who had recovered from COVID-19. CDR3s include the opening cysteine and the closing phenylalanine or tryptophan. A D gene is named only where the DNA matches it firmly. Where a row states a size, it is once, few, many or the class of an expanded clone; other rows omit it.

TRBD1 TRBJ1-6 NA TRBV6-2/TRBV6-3 TGTGCCAGCAGTTACAGGGGGCTCTCTAATTCACCCCTCCACTTT CASSYRGLSNSPLHF
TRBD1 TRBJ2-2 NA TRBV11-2 TGTGCCAGCAGCTCCGGGACAGGGCTCACCGGGGAGCTGTTTTTT CASSSGTGLTGELFF
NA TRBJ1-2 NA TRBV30 TGTGCCTGGCGCCCGGGGGTCACCCTATATGGCTACACCTTC CAWRPGVTLYGYTF
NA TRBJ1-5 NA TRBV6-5 TGTGCCAGGATAATAGGGAGTGGCAATCAGCCCCAGCATTTT CARIIGSGNQPQHF
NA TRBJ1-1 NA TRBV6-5 TGTGCCAGCAGCCGCGATTTTCAGGCTAAGGAAGCTTTCTTT CASSRDFQAKEAFF
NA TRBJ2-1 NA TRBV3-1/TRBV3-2 TGTGCCAGCAGCCAAGATCATGCGGCGAGTGAGCAGTTCTTC CASSQDHAASEQFF
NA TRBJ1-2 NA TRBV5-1 TGCGCCAGCAGCTTCCCGGGTAACTATGGCTACACCTTC CASSFPGNYGYTF
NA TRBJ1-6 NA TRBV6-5 TGTGCCAGCAGTTCCGGGTTCTATAATTCACCCCTCCACTTT CASSSGFYNSPLHF
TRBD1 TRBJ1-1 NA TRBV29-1 TGCAGCGTTGCCGTTTCGACAGGGTTTACTGAAGCTTTCTTT CSVAVSTGFTEAFF
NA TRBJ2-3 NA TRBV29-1 TGCAGCTCCTGGGGGCCCACAGATACGCAGTATTTT CSSWGPTDTQYF
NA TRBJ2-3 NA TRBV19 TGTGCCAGTAGTATGGGGCCGGCGGAAGATACGCAGTATTTT CASSMGPAEDTQYF
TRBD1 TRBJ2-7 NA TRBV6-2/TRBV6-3 TGTGCCAGCAGTTACTCGGCACAGGGGCCCTACGAGCAGTACTTC CASSYSAQGPYEQYF
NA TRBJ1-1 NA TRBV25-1 TGTGCCAGCAGGCAGGACACTGAAGCTTTCTTT CASRQDTEAFF
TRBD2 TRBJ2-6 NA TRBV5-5 TGTGCCAGCAGCTTGGTTGGCGGGGGGGCCGGAGGGGCCAACGTCCTGACTTTC CASSLVGGGAGGANVLTF
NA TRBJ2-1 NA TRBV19 TGTGCCAGTAGGTACGACCGGAGCTCCTACAATGAGCAGTTCTTC CASRYDRSSYNEQFF
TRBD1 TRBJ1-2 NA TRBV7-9 TGTGCCAGCAGCTTAGAGGGACAGGGGGCTGGCTACACCTTC CASSLEGQGAGYTF
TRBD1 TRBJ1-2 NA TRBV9 TGTGCCAGCAGCACCCGCATGCGTCAGGGGGCGAGCTACACCTTC CASSTRMRQGASYTF
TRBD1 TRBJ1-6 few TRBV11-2 TGTGCCAGCAGCGACGGCTTAGGGGACAGTTATTCACCCCTCCACTTT CASSDGLGDSYSPLHF
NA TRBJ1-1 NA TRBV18 TGTGCCAGCTCACCCTTCCTCGGAGGGGACACTGAAGCTTTCTTT CASSPFLGGDTEAFF
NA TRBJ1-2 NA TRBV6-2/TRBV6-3 TGTGCCAGCAGTGCCCCATTCTCAACAGGGTTGCATGGCTACACCTTC CASSAPFSTGLHGYTF
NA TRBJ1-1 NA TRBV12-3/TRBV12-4 TGTGCCAGCAGTTTGAGATACACTGAAGCTTTCTTT CASSLRYTEAFF
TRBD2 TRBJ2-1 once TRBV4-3 TGCGCCAGCAGCCAAGAAGCGGGGGAGGCCTACAATGAGCAGTTCTTC CASSQEAGEAYNEQFF
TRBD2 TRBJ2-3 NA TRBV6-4 TGTGCCAGCAGCACAGCGGGGGGCACAGATACGCAGTATTTT CASSTAGGTDTQYF
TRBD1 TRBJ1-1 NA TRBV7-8 TGTGCCAGCAGCCACGGACAGGGGATGAACACTGAAGCTTTCTTT CASSHGQGMNTEAFF
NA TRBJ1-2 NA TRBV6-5 TGTGCCAGCAGTTACGGGAGTGGCTACACCTTC CASSYGSGYTF
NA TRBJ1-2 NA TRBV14 TGTGCCAGCAGCTCCCGGCGGGCGTTTAACTATGGCTACACCTTC CASSSRRAFNYGYTF
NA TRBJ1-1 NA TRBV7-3 TGTGCCAGCAGCTTAGAGGCCGGGTCTGAAGCTTTCTTT CASSLEAGSEAFF
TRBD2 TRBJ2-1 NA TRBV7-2 TGTGCCAGCAGCCAACGAGCGGGGGGGCCCAGTAATGAGCAGTTCTTC CASSQRAGGPSNEQFF
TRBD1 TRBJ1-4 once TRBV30 TGTGCCTGGAGTTTTACTAACGGACAGGGTAGGGAAAAACTGTTTTTT CAWSFTNGQGREKLFF
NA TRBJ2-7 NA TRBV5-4 TGTGCCAGCAGCTTGGAACTAGCCGGACCCTACGAGCAGTACTTC CASSLELAGPYEQYF
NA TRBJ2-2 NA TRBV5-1 TGCGCCAGCAGCTTCCTAACAGCCTCCGGGGAGCTGTTTTTT CASSFLTASGELFF
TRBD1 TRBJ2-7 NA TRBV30 TGTGCCTGGAGTGCCGACAGGGGCAGGTACGAGCAGTACTTC CAWSADRGRYEQYF
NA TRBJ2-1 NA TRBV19 TGTGCCAGTAGGATTTTTACTAGCCAGGTTGGTAATAGTGAGCAGTTCTTC CASRIFTSQVGNSEQFF
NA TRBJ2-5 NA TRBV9 TGTGCCAGCAGCCCCTCCAGGGGAGGGGAGACCCAGTACTTC CASSPSRGGETQYF
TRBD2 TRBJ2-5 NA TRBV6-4 TGTGCCAGCAGTGAACTAGCGGGGGGGACCCAGTACTTC CASSELAGGTQYF
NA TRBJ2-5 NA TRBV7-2 TGTGCCAGCAGCTTGTCAGGGATGGAGACCCAGTACTTC CASSLSGMETQYF